The 17 T cell receptor beta chains given below trace back to one sample, sequenced in a study of monozygotic twins with inflammatory bowel disease. For each CDR3 protein, TCRdb gives one entry from its re-call of the 5' RACE reads, without DNA. The sample table includes around 450,000 distinct CDR3 sequences. Sequenced: blood. The receptors here all came from a human donor with ulcerative colitis or Crohn's disease, or a healthy co-twin of an affected twin (not recorded which).

This rearrangement joins TRBV6-1 to TRBJ1-5; TCRdb's assignment of TRBD1 cannot be checked, as there is no DNA. Germline values: CDR1 MNHNS, CDR2 SASEGT. This CDR3 contains 16 residues. The CDR3: CASSEAARQPNQPQHF.

The CDR3: CASINRPREKDTEAFF. V and J are TRBV14 and TRBJ1-1. Germline V gives CDR1 SGHDN, CDR2 FVKESK. The length of the CDR3 is 16 residues.

This sequence joins TRBV12-3 or TRBV12-4 and TRBJ1-4. This CDR3 has 14 amino acids. The CDR3: CASSRRNTNEKLFF.

The chain recombines TRBV6-1 with TRBJ2-3; TCRdb reports TRBD1, a call that lacks DNA to check it against. Germline V CDR1 and CDR2: MNHNS, SASEGT. CDR3 length: 14 amino acids. The CDR3 protein is CASSRDRNTDTQYF.

J is TRBJ2-7 and V is TRBV12-5; TCRdb names TRBD1, which stays unverified in the absence of DNA. CDR3 length: 15 residues. Germline CDR1 is LGHNT and CDR2 is FRNRAP. CDR3 protein: CASGLGPGPYYEQYF.

The V and J genes are TRBV13 and TRBJ2-2; TCRdb selects TRBD1, and the lack of DNA leaves this call unchecked. The CDR3 runs 14 residues. In germline, CDR1 is PRHDT, CDR2 FYEKMQ (reference sequence). The CDR3 sequence is CASGGRTNTGELFF.

The chain combines TRBV2 with TRBJ1-6. The CDR3 covers 15 residues. The V gene's germline CDR1 is SNHLY and CDR2 FYNNEI. The CDR3 protein is CASSSSRQVNSPLHF.

This chain uses TRBV6-1 with TRBJ2-3; TCRdb's D call, TRBD1, is unchecked because there is no DNA. This CDR3 is built from 15 residues. Germline CDR1 reads MNHNS; CDR2 reads SASEGT. CDR3 residues: CASSPLGGKTDTQYF.

V gene TRBV2 combines with J gene TRBJ2-1; TCRdb reports TRBD1, a call that lacks DNA to check it against. Germline CDR1 is SNHLY and CDR2 is FYNNEI. The CDR3 has 13 residues. CDR3 amino acids: CASSERGLNEQFF.

The chain links TRBV7-2 to TRBJ1-2; TCRdb's D call, TRBD1, is unchecked because there is no DNA. The V gene's germline CDR1 is SGHTA and CDR2 FQGNSA. The CDR3 spans 16 residues. The CDR3 loop is CASSLATGAQNYGYTF. Full variable domain (missing parts from reference TRBV7-2 and TRBJ1-2): GAGVSQSPSNKVTEKGKDVELRCDPISGHTALYWYRQSLGQGLEFLIYFQGNSAPDKSGLPSDRFSAERTGGSVSTLTIQRTQQEDSAVYLCASSLATGAQNYGYTFGSGTRLTVV.

The V gene is TRBV18, the J gene TRBJ2-1; checking the TCRdb D call of TRBD2 is not possible without DNA. Germline-derived CDR1 and CDR2 are KGHSH and LQKENI. This CDR3 spans 19 amino acids. CDR3 loop: CASSPPGLAGLMFNNEQFF.

The V and J genes are TRBV5-1 and TRBJ1-5. The CDR3 covers 15 residues. Germline CDR1 and CDR2: SGHRS and YFSETQ. The CDR3 loop is CASRLGSGSNQPQHF.

The V and J genes are TRBV15 and TRBJ2-1; without DNA, the TCRdb call of TRBD1 cannot be checked. Germline V gives CDR1 LNHNV, CDR2 YYDKDF (reference sequence). This CDR3 contains 14 residues. CDR3 sequence reads: CATSRGGTRSEQFF.

V and J are TRBV3-1 and TRBJ2-7; TCRdb's D call, TRBD2, is unchecked because there is no DNA. CDR3 length equals 14 residues. CDR1 is LGHDT and CDR2 is YNNKEL in the germline V gene (reference sequence). The CDR3 spells CASSQGYSGSEQYF.

The chain carries TRBV7-2 and TRBJ1-1; as DNA is missing, the TRBD1 call by TCRdb cannot be tested. The CDR3 is made up of 16 amino acids. The germline CDR1 and CDR2 sequences are SGHTA and FQGNSA. CDR3: CASSRTGEPLNTEAFF.

This chain joins TRBV7-3 and TRBJ2-3; TCRdb returns TRBD1, unconfirmable since there is no DNA. CDR1 and CDR2 from the germline V gene are SGHTA and FQGTGA. This CDR3 has 15 amino acids. This CDR3 reads CASSGLGRTTDTQYF.

The chain recombines TRBV9 with TRBJ2-1; lacking DNA, the TRBD2 call made by TCRdb goes unchecked. The CDR3 spans 15 residues. Germline V gene lookup returns CDR1 SGDLS and CDR2 YYNGEE. CDR3 sequence reads: CASSVAGGIDNEQFF.